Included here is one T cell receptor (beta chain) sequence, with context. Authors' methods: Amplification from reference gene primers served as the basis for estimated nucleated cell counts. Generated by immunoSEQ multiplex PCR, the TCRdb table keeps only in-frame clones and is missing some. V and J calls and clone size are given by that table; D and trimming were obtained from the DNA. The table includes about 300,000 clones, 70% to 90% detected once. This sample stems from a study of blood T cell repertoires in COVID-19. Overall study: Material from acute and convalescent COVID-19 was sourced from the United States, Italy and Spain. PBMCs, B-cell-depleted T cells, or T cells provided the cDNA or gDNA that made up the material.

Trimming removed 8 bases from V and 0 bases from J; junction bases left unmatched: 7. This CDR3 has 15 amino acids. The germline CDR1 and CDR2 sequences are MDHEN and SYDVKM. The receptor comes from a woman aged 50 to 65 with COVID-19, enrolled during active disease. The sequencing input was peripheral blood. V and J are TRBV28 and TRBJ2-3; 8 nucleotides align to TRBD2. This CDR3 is CASLGRGVSTDTQYF. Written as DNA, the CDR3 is TGTGCCAGCCTGGGGCGGGGGGTCAGCACAGATACGCAGTATTTT.